The rows below give T cell receptor beta chains drawn from one sample of a study of cytomegalovirus exposure and HLA in healthy donors. Profiled with immunoSEQ multiplex PCR; TCRdb holds only in-frame clones, not every one. The data show roughly 100,000 clones, under 85% seen once. Sequencing was done on a sample of PBMCs. The receptors were sampled from a man in his forties in good health and CMV-seronegative. Each CDR3 is given without its conserved first and last residue. A D gene is named only where the DNA matches it firmly.

d_gene: TRBD1
len: 13
v_gene: TRBV4-3
CDR3aa: ASSQGQGSSYEQY

d_gene: TRBD1
len: 14
v_gene: TRBV10-3
CDR3aa: AISPRDSVAGNTIY

d_gene: TRBD2
len: 15
v_gene: TRBV4-1
CDR3aa: ASRKLKRGVRYNEQF

d_gene: TRBD1
len: 11
v_gene: TRBV5-5
CDR3aa: ASSLGTGSEQF

d_gene: TRBD1
len: 10
v_gene: TRBV30
CDR3aa: AGGGQGGLQY

d_gene: -
len: 9
v_gene: TRBV29-1
CDR3aa: SVDRVGEQY

d_gene: TRBD1
len: 14
v_gene: TRBV23-1
CDR3aa: ASSQSPDRGQETQY

d_gene: -
len: 13
v_gene: TRBV7-9
CDR3aa: ASSSQGPRNSPLH

d_gene: -
len: 12
v_gene: TRBV30
CDR3aa: AWSVQVGSQPQH

d_gene: TRBD2
len: 15
v_gene: TRBV4-1
CDR3aa: ASSQARQRGNTGELF

d_gene: -
len: 12
v_gene: TRBV27
CDR3aa: ASSPGHRIYEQY

d_gene: -
len: 14
v_gene: TRBV18
CDR3aa: ASSPPSGPYSYEQY

d_gene: -
len: 10
v_gene: TRBV5-6
CDR3aa: ASSLYSYGYT

d_gene: TRBD2
len: 15
v_gene: TRBV5-1
CDR3aa: ASSPGTSGGLSYEQY

d_gene: -
len: 13
v_gene: TRBV4-1
CDR3aa: ASSQDTIYQETQY

d_gene: TRBD1
len: 13
v_gene: TRBV27
CDR3aa: ASSSGQGFSQPQH

d_gene: TRBD1
len: 12
v_gene: TRBV5-6
CDR3aa: ASSYYRGPHEQY

d_gene: -
len: 12
v_gene: TRBV25-1
CDR3aa: ASNPTGHNSPLH

d_gene: TRBD2
len: 12
v_gene: TRBV7-9
CDR3aa: ASSHTGLAYEQY

d_gene: TRBD1
len: 13
v_gene: TRBV27
CDR3aa: ASSFNDRAPYEQY

d_gene: -
len: 13
v_gene: TRBV6-4
CDR3aa: ASSGGLTGANEQF

d_gene: TRBD2
len: 12
v_gene: TRBV7-2
CDR3aa: ASSLGLARNEQF

d_gene: TRBD1
len: 12
v_gene: TRBV19
CDR3aa: ASSAGGSYTEAF

d_gene: TRBD1
len: 15
v_gene: TRBV5-4
CDR3aa: ASSHSVPGQGSKEQY

d_gene: TRBD1
len: 13
v_gene: TRBV28
CDR3aa: ASSNTGVGDEKLF

d_gene: TRBD2
len: 15
v_gene: TRBV5-4
CDR3aa: ASTYGTSGGGTGELF

d_gene: -
len: 13
v_gene: TRBV7-9
CDR3aa: ASSSSGTRGTEAF

d_gene: TRBD1
len: 12
v_gene: TRBV2
CDR3aa: ASRKGASNQPQH

d_gene: -
len: 12
v_gene: TRBV29-1
CDR3aa: SASRGASNEKLF

d_gene: -
len: 12
v_gene: TRBV7-2
CDR3aa: ASSLQGHRETQY

d_gene: -
len: 15
v_gene: TRBV10-3
CDR3aa: ASSQYSGGGENTEAF

d_gene: TRBD1
len: 14
v_gene: TRBV18
CDR3aa: ASSLRTGSNTGELF

d_gene: TRBD2
len: 14
v_gene: TRBV14
CDR3aa: ASSHLSGGARNEQF

d_gene: TRBD2
len: 14
v_gene: TRBV7-9
CDR3aa: SSSLGLAGVIDTQY

d_gene: TRBD1
len: 10
v_gene: TRBV5-6
CDR3aa: ASQTGAYEQY

d_gene: TRBD2
len: 14
v_gene: TRBV10-3
CDR3aa: AISERLAGEAWVQF

d_gene: -
len: 14
v_gene: TRBV6-1
CDR3aa: ASSVDRDSSTDTQY

d_gene: -
len: 11
v_gene: TRBV14
CDR3aa: ASSQYSQETQY

d_gene: -
len: 11
v_gene: TRBV14
CDR3aa: ASSQVSEGEQY

d_gene: TRBD1
len: 14
v_gene: TRBV4-1
CDR3aa: ASSQSRDSPNSPLH

d_gene: -
len: 16
v_gene: TRBV5-1
CDR3aa: ASSLAPTASVGGDTQY